Each of the 8 T cell receptor beta chains below was sequenced from the same sample in a study of blood T cell repertoires in COVID-19. The data were produced by immunoSEQ multiplex PCR, yet TCRdb's version contains in-frame clones alone and is incomplete. The repertoire includes some 340,000 clones, more than 70% of them detected once, and roughly 5.3% sits in the top ten. Sequenced: PBMCs or T cells enriched from blood (not recorded which). These receptors all come from a woman in her 30s who had recovered from COVID-19.

As regards this clone: At the DNA level, this CDR3 is encoded by other sequences in the same sample as well. The rearrangement joins TRBV9 to TRBJ1-1; a weak D match, TRBD1 (5 bases). Germline loops: CDR1 SGDLS, CDR2 YYNGEE. The CDR3 runs 15 residues. V lost 4 bases and J lost 1, with 14 bases in between. In nucleotides, the CDR3 is TGTGCCAGCAGCCCTCGGGGGGGAGGGAACACTGAAGCTTTCTTT. This encodes CASSPRGGGNTEAFF.

V usage is TRBV3-1 (or the pseudogene TRBV3-2) and J usage is TRBJ1-2; 8 bases are a match to TRBD1. The CDR3 is made up of 15 amino acids. Germline V gene sequence: CDR1 LGHDT, CDR2 YNNKEL (reference sequence). V lost 2 bases and J lost 3; bases outside the gene matches: 5. CDR3 DNA: TGTGCCAGCAGCCAATCGGACAGGGAAGACTATGGCTACACCTTC. Translated, it gives CASSQSDREDYGYTF.

This clone was observed a single time. This chain links TRBV5-4 with TRBJ1-4, with 7 nucleotides matching TRBD1. The V segment lost 0 bases and the J segment 7 bases; nucleotides outside the gene matches: 3. CDR3 length: 14 residues. Germline CDR1 reads SGHNT; CDR2 reads YYREEE (reference sequence). This CDR3 reads CASSLEGGGEKLFF. DNA for the CDR3: TGTGCCAGCAGCTTGGAAGGGGGCGGTGAAAAACTGTTTTTT. The full variable domain, with the rest looked up from reference TRBV5-4 and TRBJ1-4, is ETGVTQSPTHLIKTRGQQVTLRCSSQSGHNTVSWYQQALGQGPQFIFQYYREEENGRGNFPPRFSGLQFPNYSSELNVNALELDDSALYLCASSLEGGGEKLFFGSGTQLSVL.

This rearrangement joins TRBV19 to TRBJ1-1; 7 positions agree with TRBD1. V was pared by 6 bases and J by 1 base, with 5 bases of the junction left unmatched. This CDR3 spans 14 amino acids. The germline V gene encodes CDR1 LNHDA and CDR2 SQIVND (reference sequence). The CDR3 sequence: CASSLTGTNTEAFF. The CDR3 coding sequence is TGTGCCAGTAGCCTGACAGGGACGAACACTGAAGCTTTCTTT. The full variable domain, its missing parts supplied by reference TRBV19 and TRBJ1-1, is DGGITQSPKYLFRKEGQNVTLSCEQNLNHDAMYWYRQDPGQGLRLIYYSQIVNDFQKGDIAEGYSVSREKKESFPLTVTSAQKNPTAFYLCASSLTGTNTEAFFGQGTRLTVV.

The V call is TRBV7-2, the J call TRBJ1-3; tentatively, D is TRBD1 (6 bases). Germline assignment: CDR1 SGHTA and CDR2 FQGNSA. This CDR3 spans 14 amino acids. Trimming stripped 1 base from V and 8 bases from J, with 12 bases between. DNA for the CDR3: TGTGCCAGCAGCTTAGTTGGGGGCGAGGACACCATATATTTT. Translation: CASSLVGGEDTIYF.

The chain recombines TRBV19 with TRBJ2-6; D possibly corresponds to TRBD2 (6 bases). Trimming removed 5 bases at V and 4 bases at J, with 24 bases between. There are 19 residues in the CDR3. CDR1 is LNHDA and CDR2 is SQIVND in the germline V gene (reference sequence). Here the CDR3 DNA reads TGTGCCAGTAGTCCCCGTCCGGGGGTAGGGATAACCGGGGCCAACGTCCTGACTTTC. Protein sequence: CASSPRPGVGITGANVLTF.

The J gene is TRBJ2-5, the V gene TRBV21-1; TRBD1, the table's D call, was not compared with the DNA. TRBV21-1 is annotated as a pseudogene. This CDR3 has 15 amino acids. The CDR3 is CASRLDRSPQETQYF. The CDR3 region has the DNA TGTGCCAGCAGACTCGACAGGTCCCCTCAAGAGACCCAGTACTTC.

This sequence joins TRBV3-1 (or the pseudogene TRBV3-2) and TRBJ1-2, with D possibly matching TRBD1 (6 bases). Trimming took off 1 base at V and 4 bases at J, with 13 bases between the two ends. The germline gives CDR1 LGHDT, CDR2 YNNKEL (reference sequence). The length of the CDR3 is 15 residues. The CDR3 loop reads CASSQGPQGFYGYTF. CDR3 nucleotides: TGTGCCAGCAGCCAAGGACCTCAGGGGTTCTATGGCTACACCTTC.